This T cell receptor (beta chain) was identified in a study of cytomegalovirus exposure and HLA in healthy donors. Study details: In a later analysis, it was reported that the approximately 120 validation repertoires had been produced on the same platform as the roughly 700 repertoires belonging to the first cohort. Study-level points and caveats: Across donors, most TCRs were seen rarely, yet some public ones were widespread. The classifier, whose performance was assessed in both the original and validation cohorts, reportedly diagnosed cytomegalovirus status with high specificity and sensitivity.

Profiling relied on immunoSEQ multiplex PCR, and the TCRdb table lists in-frame clones only, not all of them. This sample carries approximately 300,000 clones, roughly 90% of them seen once, and the ten largest clones take roughly 1.1%. Of note for this clone: Its specificity is not known.

The V end was cut by 5 bases, the J end by 2 bases, with 11 bases between. Looked up from germline, CDR1 is SGHKS and CDR2 is YYEKEE (reference sequence). This CDR3 has 13 residues. The chain couples TRBV5-5 to TRBJ2-7; D not certain. The sequencing sample was made of PBMCs. The sequence was obtained from a woman in her thirties in good health and CMV-seropositive. Here the CDR3 DNA reads TGTGCCAGCAGTTCCGGGCCCACCTACGAGCAGTACTTC. As protein: CASSSGPTYEQYF.